This TCR beta chain is drawn from a study of regulatory T cells in long-lasting Graves disease. Study observations and caveats: It was in persistent disease that TRBV28, TRBJ1-2 and TRBJ2-5 were favored.

As regards this clonotype: Its specificity is not known.

The authors built TCR beta libraries using iRepertoire HTBI primers and Arm-PCR of CDR3 regions. Authors' methods: 62 TRBV and roughly 15 TRBJ segments were identified across samples. TCRdb ran MiXCR on the multiplex PCR reads and lists one entry per CDR3 protein. It is TCRdb's table, rather than the study itself, that gives the V and J calls and clone size. The table shows about 460,000 distinct CDR3 sequences, with about 20% occurring only once. Time point denoted: persistent/refractory GD, antithyroid drugs over 5 years with positive TRAb. The TCR library used RNA extracted from PBMCs. An endocrinology department located in Xi'an, China, was where the patients came from. This CDR3 region has 15 residues. V lost 5 bases to trimming and J lost 5 bases, with 20 bases between them. Germline CDR1 and CDR2: SGDLS and YYNGEE.

This receptor was taken from a female donor with Graves disease. The genes are TRBV9 and TRBJ2-7; D tentatively reads TRBD1 or TRBD2 (5 bases each). Sequencing was performed on peripheral blood mononuclear cells (PBMCs), taken when the disease was refractory, from a patient treated with antithyroid drugs. The CDR3 sequence: CASSNRDQGSDEQYF. In DNA form, the CDR3 reads TGTGCCAGCAGTAACCGGGACCAAGGAAGTGACGAGCAGTACTTC. Looking up the rest from reference TRBV9 and TRBJ2-7 gives the full variable domain: DSGVTQTPKHLITATGQRVTLRCSPRSGDLSVYWYQQSLDQGLQFLIQYYNGEERAKGNILERFSAQQFPDLHSELNLSSLELGDSALYFCASSNRDQGSDEQYFGPGTRLTVT.